This entry lists 13 T cell receptor beta chains sequenced from one sample in a study of blood T cell repertoires in COVID-19 (TCRdb year 2020). Library construction relied on the immunoSEQ multiplex PCR assay. Sourced from immuneACCESS, this table was stored by TCRdb with only in-frame sequences that have V and J called. A share of the clones is absent; for the studies checked, an unresolved V gene accounts for under half, and the remainder has no known explanation. The sample table contains roughly 290,000 clones; only one count was recorded for 75% to 90% of them. The ten largest clones represent approximately 4.2% of the sample. Sequenced: PBMCs or T cells enriched from blood (not recorded which). The receptors derive from a woman between 25 and 40 years old who had recovered from COVID-19.

The rearrangement links TRBV5-8 to TRBJ2-3, with D perhaps matching TRBD2 (6 bases). Germline V CDR1 and CDR2: SGHTS, YDEGEE. There are 14 residues in the CDR3. V dropped 4 bases and J dropped 1 base, with 10 bases sitting between them. CDR3: CASSMWRGTDTQYF. In DNA, the CDR3 is TGTGCCAGCAGCATGTGGAGGGGCACAGATACGCAGTATTTT.

V and J are TRBV11-2 and TRBJ1-2; tentative D call: TRBD1 (5 bases). V lost 3 bases and J lost 3, with 14 bases in between. The CDR3 is made up of 15 amino acids. CDR1 and CDR2 from the germline V gene are SGHAT and FQNNGV. The CDR3 DNA follows: TGTGCCAGCAGCTTCCGCGGCGACAGCGACTATGGCTACACCTTC. Protein sequence: CASSFRGDSDYGYTF.

The V call is TRBV27, the J call TRBJ1-1, with TRBD1 matching 7 bases. The CDR3 totals 14 residues. The junction had 8 bases not matched to a gene; V was cut back by 4 bases and J by 6 bases. Germline V gene data show CDR1 as MNHEY and CDR2 as SMNVEV (reference sequence). CDR3 amino acids: CASSSIRQGSEAFF. CDR3 DNA sequence: TGTGCCAGCAGTTCCATTCGACAGGGCTCTGAAGCTTTCTTT.

This chain uses TRBV18 with TRBJ2-3, with 9 bases lining up with TRBD1. Germline lookup yields CDR1 KGHSH and CDR2 LQKENI. The CDR3 length is 16 residues. V dropped 3 bases and J dropped 5; count of bases not matched to a gene: 9. The CDR3 region is CASSPSAGTGKDTQYF. CDR3 DNA sequence: TGTGCCAGCTCACCTTCAGCCGGGACAGGGAAAGATACGCAGTATTTT.

The rearrangement uses TRBV9 and TRBJ2-3, with D possibly matching TRBD1 (6 bases). CDR1 and CDR2 from the germline V gene are SGDLS and YYNGEE. The CDR3 covers 14 residues. V lost 4 bases, J lost 2 bases, and 11 bases lay in between. The CDR3 reads CASSLGQLTDTQYF. CDR3 DNA: TGTGCCAGCAGCTTAGGACAGCTCACAGATACGCAGTATTTT.

The V gene is TRBV3-1 (or the pseudogene TRBV3-2), the J gene TRBJ2-1; 9 nucleotides match TRBD2. In germline, CDR1 is LGHDT, CDR2 YNNKEL (reference sequence). V lost 4 bases to trimming and J lost 1 base; unmatched junction nucleotides: 11. The CDR3 totals 18 residues. The CDR3 DNA reads TGTGCCAGCAGCCCTTCTAATACGCGGGGGGGTTCCTACAATGAGCAGTTCTTC. As protein: CASSPSNTRGGSYNEQFF.

The chain employs TRBV19 and TRBJ2-5, with TRBD2 as a possible D gene (5 bases). Looked up from germline, CDR1 is LNHDA and CDR2 is SQIVND (reference sequence). The CDR3 length is 12 residues. The CDR3 DNA reads as TGTGACGGAGGAACCTACGACGAGACCCAGTACTTC. Translating it yields CDGGTYDETQYF.

The V and J genes are TRBV6-5 and TRBJ1-4, with 9 bases identical to TRBD1. Germline V lookup: CDR1 MNHEY, CDR2 SVGAGI. V shed 2 bases, J shed 5 bases, and the junction held 3 bases outside the gene matches. This CDR3 has 15 residues. This CDR3 reads CASSYPGTGNEKLFF. The CDR3 nucleotides read TGTGCCAGCAGTTACCCCGGGACAGGGAATGAAAAACTGTTTTTT.

The chain combines TRBV24-1 with TRBJ1-3; 12 nucleotides line up with TRBD1. Germline CDR1 is KGHDR and CDR2 is SFDVKD. The CDR3 is made up of 18 amino acids. The V gene end was trimmed by 8 bases and the J gene end by 0 bases; junction bases not matched to a gene: 10. The DNA for the CDR3 is TGTGCCACCACTTCCGGGACAGGGGGCCCCAGCTCTGGAAACACCATATATTTT. Translating it yields CATTSGTGGPSSGNTIYF.

This chain connects TRBV28 to TRBJ1-1, with no clear D. The CDR3 extends over 13 amino acids. The germline CDR1 and CDR2 sequences are MDHEN and SYDVKM. V lost 2 bases and J 1 base, leaving 5 bases between the germline ends. CDR3: CASSLGKNTEAFF. CDR3 nucleotides: TGTGCCAGCAGTTTAGGCAAGAACACTGAAGCTTTCTTT.

DNA for the CDR3: TGCGCCAGCAGCCAAGGCGCGACTAGCGGGAGGACAGATACGCAGTATTTT. Its protein product is CASSQGATSGRTDTQYF. The chain recombines TRBV4-1 with TRBJ2-3, with 13 bases aligning to TRBD2. The CDR3 has 17 residues. Germline CDR1 is MGHRA and CDR2 is YSYEKL. J was trimmed by 3 bases and V by 1 base; bases with no gene match: 4.

The table lists this clone with a few counts. This sequence joins TRBV28 and TRBJ2-7; 7 nucleotides agree with TRBD2. This CDR3 is 14 amino acids long. The V gene end was trimmed by 3 bases and the J gene end by 9 bases; junction bases not matched to a gene: 11. Per the germline V gene, CDR1 is MDHEN and CDR2 is SYDVKM. CDR3 bases: TGTGCCAGCAGTTTGGCGGGAGCGGTCCCATTGCAGTACTTC. Its translation: CASSLAGAVPLQYF.

The chain couples TRBV6-5 to TRBJ2-7; D unresolved. V was shortened by 6 bases and J by 4 bases, with 19 bases between the two germline ends. The CDR3 covers 15 residues. Germline CDR1 MNHEY, CDR2 SVGAGI. The CDR3 sequence: CASSPSERGFYEQYF. The DNA of the CDR3 is TGTGCCAGCAGCCCCTCCGAGCGCGGATTTTACGAGCAGTACTTC.